Listed below are T cell receptor beta chains from one sample, sequenced in a study of beta chain features in type 1 diabetes. Measured with immunoSEQ multiplex PCR; TCRdb has only the in-frame clones, and not every one. Found here are about 250,000 clones, around 14% of them singletons; the top ten hold approximately 0.024%. Sequences were obtained from naive CD4+ T cells from blood. The receptor set was obtained from a woman between 40 and 50 years old in good health. Both conserved end residues are part of each CDR3. The D gene is left open where the match is weak. Not all rows give a size; the values are once, few, many and, for expanded clones, a class.

V,D,J,size,DNA,CDR3
TRBV4-1,TRBD1,TRBJ1-2,NA,TGCGCCAGCAGCGAAGCGACAGGGAGAGCTAACTATGGCTACACCTTC,CASSEATGRANYGYTF
TRBV15,TRBD1,TRBJ2-1,many,TGTGCCACCGGAGACAGGGTCCATGAGCAGTTCTTC,CATGDRVHEQFF
TRBV19,NA,TRBJ1-1,NA,TGTGCCAGTAAACTCTTGGAAACAGACCACAAAGCTTTCTTT,CASKLLETDHKAFF
TRBV7-6,NA,TRBJ1-5,NA,TGTGCCAGCAGCTTAGCGAGAGGTCAGCCCCAGCATTTT,CASSLARGQPQHF
TRBV9,TRBD2,TRBJ2-2,few,TGTGCCAGCAGCACTAGCGGGGTCGCGAACACCGGGGAGCTGTTTTTT,CASSTSGVANTGELFF
TRBV19,NA,TRBJ1-5,few,TGTGCCAGTAGATCCGGGGGCAATCAGCCCCAGCATTTT,CASRSGGNQPQHF
TRBV5-1,NA,TRBJ2-2,few,TGCGCCAGCAGCTTGATCGGGGACACCGGGGAGCTGTTTTTT,CASSLIGDTGELFF
TRBV7-2,TRBD1,TRBJ1-3,NA,TGTGCCAGCGGACTACTTACAGGGGGATCTGGAAACACCATATATTTT,CASGLLTGGSGNTIYF
TRBV18,NA,TRBJ1-3,NA,TGTGCCAGCTCACCAATCCGACACGGTTCCTCTGGAAACACCATATATTTT,CASSPIRHGSSGNTIYF
TRBV6-5,NA,TRBJ1-5,NA,TGTGCCAGCAGTGACGGGTATAGCAATCAGCCCCAGCATTTT,CASSDGYSNQPQHF
TRBV2,NA,TRBJ1-5,NA,TGTGCCAGCAGTGCCATTACAGGGTCGAATCAGCCCCAGCATTTT,CASSAITGSNQPQHF
TRBV4-3,NA,TRBJ1-2,few,TGCGCCAGCAGCCAAGATGTCAGGGTCTATGGCTACACCTTC,CASSQDVRVYGYTF
TRBV5-5,NA,TRBJ2-3,NA,TGTGCCAGCAGCTTCGTGGGCGACACAGATACGCAGTATTTT,CASSFVGDTDTQYF
TRBV7-2,NA,TRBJ1-2,NA,TGTGCCAGCGAGTTAGACAGGTTATATGGCTACACCTTC,CASELDRLYGYTF
TRBV6-6,NA,TRBJ2-5,NA,TGTGCCAGCAGCAACCAGAGGGCCGGCGGGGAGACCCAGTACTTC,CASSNQRAGGETQYF
TRBV6-6,NA,TRBJ1-1,few,TGTGCCAGCAGTTACGCATCCGGGAACACTGAAGCTTTCTTT,CASSYASGNTEAFF
TRBV13,TRBD1,TRBJ1-3,few,TGTGCCAGCAGCGCCCGGGACAGTGGAAACACCATATATTTT,CASSARDSGNTIYF
TRBV7-9,TRBD2,TRBJ2-2,NA,TGTGCCAGCAGCCCTCCGGGGAGCGGGGGGCCCAACACCGGGGAGCTGTTTTTT,CASSPPGSGGPNTGELFF
TRBV5-1,NA,TRBJ2-6,few,TGCGCCAGCGGCCCAGGGAACCCTCTCTCTGGGGCCAACGTCCTGACTTTC,CASGPGNPLSGANVLTF
TRBV7-7,NA,TRBJ2-3,NA,TGTGCTAGCAGCTTAGGGGGGCCGGGCACAGATACGCAGTATTTT,CASSLGGPGTDTQYF
TRBV7-9,NA,TRBJ2-4,many,TGTGCCAGCAGCTTATACGGCAGGCCTAAAAACATTCAGTACTTC,CASSLYGRPKNIQYF
TRBV29-1,NA,TRBJ2-3,NA,TGCAGCGTTCAGTCAGGGAACAGATATACGCAGTATTTT,CSVQSGNRYTQYF
TRBV5-1,NA,TRBJ2-7,NA,TGCGCCAGCAGCACAGGACGTCACCCCGTCGGGGAGCAGTACTTC,CASSTGRHPVGEQYF
TRBV4-1,NA,TRBJ2-5,few,TGCGCCAGCAGCCCCCTCAACAGGGAACGAGAGACCCAGTACTTC,CASSPLNRERETQYF
TRBV18,NA,TRBJ2-7,NA,TGTGCCAGCTCAGCCTTCGGCGGCTCCGAGCAGTACTTC,CASSAFGGSEQYF
TRBV7-2,NA,TRBJ1-2,NA,TGTGCCAGCAGCTCGGACAGCTATGGCTACACCTTC,CASSSDSYGYTF
TRBV7-2,TRBD1,TRBJ2-7,NA,TGTGCCAGCAGCTCCCAGACAGGGGTAGTCTACGAGCAGTACTTC,CASSSQTGVVYEQYF
TRBV7-2,TRBD1,TRBJ1-5,many,TGTGCCAGCAGCCCCTGGGACAGGGGCGGTCAGCCCCAGCATTTT,CASSPWDRGGQPQHF
TRBV4-3,NA,TRBJ1-6,NA,TGCGCCAGCAGCCGAAACCAGATCGGGCCGGAGGCTGTGGATAATTCACCCCTCCACTTT,CASSRNQIGPEAVDNSPLHF